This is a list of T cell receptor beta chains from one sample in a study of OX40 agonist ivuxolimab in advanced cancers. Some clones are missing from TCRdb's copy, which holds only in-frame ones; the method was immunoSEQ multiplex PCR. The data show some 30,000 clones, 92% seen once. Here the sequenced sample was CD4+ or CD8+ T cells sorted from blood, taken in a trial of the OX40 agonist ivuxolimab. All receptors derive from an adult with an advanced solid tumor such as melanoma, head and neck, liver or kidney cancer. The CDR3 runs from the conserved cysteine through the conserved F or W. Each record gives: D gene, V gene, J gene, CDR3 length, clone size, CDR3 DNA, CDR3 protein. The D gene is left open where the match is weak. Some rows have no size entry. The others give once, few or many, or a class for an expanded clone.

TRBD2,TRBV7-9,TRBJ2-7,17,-,TGTGCCAGCAGCACCCTCTCCGGGACTAGCGGGAACTACGAGCAGTACTTC,CASSTLSGTSGNYEQYF
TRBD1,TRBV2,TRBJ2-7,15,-,TGTGCCAGCAAGACACCGGGACAGAGTTTCTACGAGCAGTACTTC,CASKTPGQSFYEQYF
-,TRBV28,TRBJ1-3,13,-,TGTGCCAGCAGCCTTGACCTGGGGAACACCATATATTTT,CASSLDLGNTIYF
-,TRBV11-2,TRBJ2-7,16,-,TGTGCCAGCAGCTCACAAATAGACGTAGGTCCTTACGAGCAGTACTTC,CASSSQIDVGPYEQYF
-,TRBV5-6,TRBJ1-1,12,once,TGTGCCAGCAGCTTTACCGATACTGAAGCTTTCTTT,CASSFTDTEAFF
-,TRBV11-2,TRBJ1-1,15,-,TGTGCCAGCAGCTTAGAGAATTGGGGGAACACTGAAGCTTTCTTT,CASSLENWGNTEAFF
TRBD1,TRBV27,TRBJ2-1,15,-,TGTGCCAGCAGTGGCGGACAGGGGAACTACAATGAGCAGTTCTTC,CASSGGQGNYNEQFF
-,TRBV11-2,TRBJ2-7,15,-,TGTGCCAGCAGCTTAGGGTACCAGTGGGGTTACGAGCAGTACTTC,CASSLGYQWGYEQYF
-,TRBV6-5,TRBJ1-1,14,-,TGTGCCAGCAGTGGGGCCAGCAGGTTTTTTGAAGCTTTCTTT,CASSGASRFFEAFF
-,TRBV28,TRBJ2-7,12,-,TGTGCCAGCAGCCCCCTACTCTACGAGCAGTACTTC,CASSPLLYEQYF
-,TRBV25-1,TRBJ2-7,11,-,TGTGCCAGCAGTGAGTCCTACGAGCAGTACTTC,CASSESYEQYF
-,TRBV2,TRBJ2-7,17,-,TGTGCCAGCAGTGACTCGCAGTGGGGCGGAGCGCACTACGAGCAGTACTTC,CASSDSQWGGAHYEQYF
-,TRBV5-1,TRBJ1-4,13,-,TGCGCCAGCAGCAACGAAGCGGATGAAAAACTGTTTTTT,CASSNEADEKLFF
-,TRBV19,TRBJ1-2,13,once,TGTGCCAGTAGTTACAAGGACACCCATGGCTACACCTTC,CASSYKDTHGYTF
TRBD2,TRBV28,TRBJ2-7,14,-,TGTGCCAGCAGTTTAAGGACTAGCGGCTACGAGCAGTACTTC,CASSLRTSGYEQYF
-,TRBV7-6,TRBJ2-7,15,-,TGTGCCAGCAGCTTAGGGGACGGAAGCTCCTACGAGCAGTACTTC,CASSLGDGSSYEQYF
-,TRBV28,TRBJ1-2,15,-,TGTGCCAGCATCCAAAAGGCAGGGTGGAGTGGTGGCTACACCTTC,CASIQKAGWSGGYTF
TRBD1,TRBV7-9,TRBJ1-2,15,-,TGTGCCAGCAGCTTAGCACAGGGGGCAGACTATGGCTACACCTTC,CASSLAQGADYGYTF
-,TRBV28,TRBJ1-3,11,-,TGTGCCAGCAGCTATCGAAACACCATATATTTT,CASSYRNTIYF
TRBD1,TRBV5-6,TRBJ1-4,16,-,TGTGCCAGCAGCTTGGGGACCGGGACAGTCTCTGAAAAACTGTTTTTT,CASSLGTGTVSEKLFF